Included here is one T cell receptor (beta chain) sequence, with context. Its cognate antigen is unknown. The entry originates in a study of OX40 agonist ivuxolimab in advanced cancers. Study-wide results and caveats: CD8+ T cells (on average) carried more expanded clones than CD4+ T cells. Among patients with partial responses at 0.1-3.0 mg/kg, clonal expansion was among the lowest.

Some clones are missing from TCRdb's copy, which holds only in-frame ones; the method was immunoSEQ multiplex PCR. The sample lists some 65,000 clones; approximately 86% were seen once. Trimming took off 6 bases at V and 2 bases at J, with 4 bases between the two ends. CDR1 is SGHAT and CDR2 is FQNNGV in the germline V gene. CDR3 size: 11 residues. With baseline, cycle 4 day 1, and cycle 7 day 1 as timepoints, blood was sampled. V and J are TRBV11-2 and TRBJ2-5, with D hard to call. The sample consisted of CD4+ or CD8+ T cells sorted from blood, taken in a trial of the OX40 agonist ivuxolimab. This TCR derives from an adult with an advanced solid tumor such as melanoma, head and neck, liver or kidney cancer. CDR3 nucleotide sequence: TGTGCCAGCAGGTCACAAGAGACCCAGTACTTC. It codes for CASRSQETQYF.